This entry describes one T cell receptor (beta chain). The sample originates from a study of blood T cell repertoires in COVID-19. Trimming at V came to 3 bases and at J to 5 bases, leaving 5 bases not matched to a gene. CDR1 is LGHNA and CDR2 is YNFKEQ in the germline V gene. The CDR3 loop spans 14 amino acids. Original analysis: Estimated nucleated cell counts came from reference gene primer amplification. Some clones are missing from TCRdb's copy, which holds only in-frame ones; the method was immunoSEQ multiplex PCR. V and J calls plus clone size are reproduced from that table; the DNA served to infer D and trimming. Seen here are under 300,000 clones, 88% observed once, and the top ten hold 2.5% to 3.5%. Cohort placement rested on clinical history that participants reported themselves.

The source of this sequence is a woman aged 40 to 50 who had been exposed to COVID-19. Sequenced input: PBMCs or T cells enriched from blood (not recorded which). J is TRBJ2-3 and V is TRBV4-2; TRBD1 matches 7 bases. The CDR3 reads CASSQGTAGDTQYF. DNA of the CDR3: TGTGCCAGCAGCCAGGGGACAGCAGGAGATACGCAGTATTTT.